Listed here are 8 T cell receptor beta chains from one sample, sequenced in a study of shared clonotypes between healthy human individuals. Produced via immunoSEQ multiplex PCR; TCRdb's table is partial and in-frame only. The sample has about 480,000 clones; less than 85% are singletons. The sample taken for sequencing was PBMCs. These receptors all stem from a woman in her forties in good health. Some clones in this sample may be carry-over from other donors' samples.

In its sample, this clone was seen once. The V and J genes are TRBV6-5 and TRBJ1-2; D gene uncertain. The CDR3 covers 13 residues. Germline V gives CDR1 MNHEY, CDR2 SVGAGI. V gave up 4 bases and J gave up 3 bases, with 9 bases separating them. The CDR3 protein is CASSLDGYYGYTF. CDR3 DNA: TGTGCCAGCAGTTTGGACGGCTACTATGGCTACACCTTC.

The J gene is TRBJ1-2, the V gene TRBV10-3, with TRBD1 matching over 8 bases. The CDR3 has 15 residues. The V gene end was trimmed by 4 bases and the J gene end by 1 base; junction bases not matched to a gene: 5. Germline assignment: CDR1 ENHRY and CDR2 SYGVKD. CDR3 protein: CAISANRGGNYGYTF. CDR3 sequence (DNA): TGTGCCATCAGTGCGAACAGGGGGGGTAACTATGGCTACACCTTC.

This chain links TRBV28 with TRBJ2-1; 11 positions match TRBD2. This CDR3 is built from 18 residues. V was pared by 6 bases and J by 0 bases, with 10 bases of the junction left unmatched. CDR1 and CDR2 (germline): MDHEN, SYDVKM. The CDR3 DNA sequence: TGTGCCAGCAGCTTCGGACTAGCGGGTGGAAGCTCCTACAATGAGCAGTTCTTC. Protein: CASSFGLAGGSSYNEQFF.

The V gene is TRBV5-6, the J gene TRBJ1-1; no clear D gene. There are 13 residues in the CDR3. Trimming took off 0 bases at V and 7 bases at J, with 10 bases between the two ends. Looked up from germline, CDR1 is SGHDT and CDR2 is YYEEEE. The CDR3 DNA reads as TGTGCCAGCAGCTTGGCCCCTTGGGATGAAGCTTTCTTT. It encodes CASSLAPWDEAFF.

V is TRBV9 and J is TRBJ2-7; TRBD2 aligns across 9 bases. The CDR3 totals 13 residues. Germline V lookup: CDR1 SGDLS, CDR2 YYNGEE. V gave up 2 bases and J gave up 6 bases; unmatched junction bases: 3. The CDR3 DNA is TGTGCCAGCAGCGTGGGACTAGCAACCGAGCAGTACTTC. This gives the protein CASSVGLATEQYF. Supplemented by reference TRBV9 and TRBJ2-7, the full variable domain reads DSGVTQTPKHLITATGQRVTLRCSPRSGDLSVYWYQQSLDQGLQFLIQYYNGEERAKGNILERFSAQQFPDLHSELNLSSLELGDSALYFCASSVGLATEQYFGPGTRLTVT.

The V gene is TRBV5-1, the J gene TRBJ2-5, with 7 positions matching TRBD1. The V and J ends lost 2 bases and 0 bases, in that order; junction bases with no gene match: 4. The length of the CDR3 is 15 residues. The V gene's germline CDR1 is SGHRS and CDR2 YFSETQ. CDR3 nucleotides: TGCGCCAGCAGCTTCGGGACAGCGAACCAAGAGACCCAGTACTTC. It yields the protein CASSFGTANQETQYF.

In this sample, this clone turned up many times. V usage is TRBV20-1 and J usage is TRBJ2-1; 7 nucleotides agree with TRBD2. With V trimmed by 1 base and J by 12 bases, 3 bases remained unmatched. The germline gives CDR1 DFQATT, CDR2 SNEGSKA (reference sequence). This CDR3 spans 11 amino acids. The CDR3 DNA follows: TGCAGTGCTAGAGTGGGCGGGAGGCAGTTCTTC. Translating it yields CSARVGGRQFF.

The V gene is TRBV7-7, the J gene TRBJ2-1; D is unclear. Germline V gene sequence: CDR1 SSHAT, CDR2 FNYEAQ (reference sequence). Trimming left V 0 bases short and J 0 bases short, with 6 bases between. The CDR3 sequence is 15 residues long. The CDR3 is CASSLAVSSYNEQFF. The CDR3 bases are TGTGCCAGCAGCTTAGCAGTGAGCTCCTACAATGAGCAGTTCTTC.